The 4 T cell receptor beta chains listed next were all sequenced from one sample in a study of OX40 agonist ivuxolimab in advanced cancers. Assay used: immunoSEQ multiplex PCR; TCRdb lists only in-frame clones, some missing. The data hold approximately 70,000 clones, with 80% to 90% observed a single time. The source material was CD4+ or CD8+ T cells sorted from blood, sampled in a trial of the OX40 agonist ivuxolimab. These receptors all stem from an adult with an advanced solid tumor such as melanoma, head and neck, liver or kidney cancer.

The CDR3 region is CASTRSRSYNEQFF. The CDR3 DNA sequence: TGTGCCAGCACGAGATCTAGGTCCTACAATGAGCAGTTCTTC. This chain links TRBV27 with TRBJ2-1; D is undetermined. Per germline, CDR1 MNHEY and CDR2 SMNVEV (reference sequence). V lost 7 bases, J lost 1 base, and 11 bases lay in between. CDR3 size: 14 residues.

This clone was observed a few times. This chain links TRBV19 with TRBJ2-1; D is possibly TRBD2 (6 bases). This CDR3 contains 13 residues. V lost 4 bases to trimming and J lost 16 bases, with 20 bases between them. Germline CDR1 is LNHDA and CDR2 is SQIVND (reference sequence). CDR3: CASSNPGLLGIFF. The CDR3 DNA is TGTGCCAGTAGTAACCCGGGACTCCTTGGAATTTTCTTC.

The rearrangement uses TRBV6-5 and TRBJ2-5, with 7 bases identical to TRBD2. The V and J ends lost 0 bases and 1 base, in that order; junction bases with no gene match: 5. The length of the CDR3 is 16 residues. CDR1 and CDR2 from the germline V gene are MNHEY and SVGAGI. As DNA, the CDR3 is TGTGCCAGCAGTTACTCGGCGGGAGACCTCCAAGAGACCCAGTACTTC. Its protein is CASSYSAGDLQETQYF.

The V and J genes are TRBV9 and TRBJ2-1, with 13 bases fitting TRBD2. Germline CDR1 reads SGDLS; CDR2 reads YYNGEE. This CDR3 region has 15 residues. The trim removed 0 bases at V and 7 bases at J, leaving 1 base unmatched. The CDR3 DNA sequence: TGTGCCAGCAGCGTAGAGGGACTAGCGGGGAATGAGCAGTTCTTC. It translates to CASSVEGLAGNEQFF.